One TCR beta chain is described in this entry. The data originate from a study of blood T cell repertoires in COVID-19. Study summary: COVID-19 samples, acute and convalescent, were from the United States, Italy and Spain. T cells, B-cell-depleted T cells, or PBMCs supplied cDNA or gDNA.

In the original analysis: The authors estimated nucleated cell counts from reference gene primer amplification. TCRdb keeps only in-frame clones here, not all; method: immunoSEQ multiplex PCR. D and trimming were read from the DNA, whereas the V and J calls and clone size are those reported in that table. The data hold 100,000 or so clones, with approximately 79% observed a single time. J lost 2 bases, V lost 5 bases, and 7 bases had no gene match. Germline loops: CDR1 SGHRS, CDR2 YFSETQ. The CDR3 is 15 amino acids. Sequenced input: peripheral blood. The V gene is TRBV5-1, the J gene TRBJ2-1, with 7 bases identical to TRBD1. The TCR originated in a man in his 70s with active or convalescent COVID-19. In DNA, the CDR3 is TGCGCCAGCAGAACAGGAGACAGGGCCTACAATGAGCAGTTCTTC. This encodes CASRTGDRAYNEQFF.